The 21 T cell receptor beta chains presented below share a single source sample, sequenced in a study of blood T cell repertoires in COVID-19. The protocol was immunoSEQ multiplex PCR, while the TCRdb copy is restricted to in-frame clones and leaves out a portion. This repertoire shows roughly 380,000 clones, approximately 90% found once; its top ten account for about 1.6%. The source material was peripheral blood. These TCRs come from a woman aged 40 to 50 with COVID-19, enrolled during active disease.

The chain has TRBV29-1 and TRBJ1-2, with a weak D call TRBD1 (5 bases). Germline lookup yields CDR1 SQVTM and CDR2 ANQGSEA. Trimming removed 3 bases from V and 7 bases from J, with 6 bases in between. This CDR3 is built from 10 residues. CDR3 in amino acids: CSVEGGGYTF. The CDR3 region has the DNA TGCAGCGTTGAGGGGGGTGGCTACACCTTC. The variable domain in full, completed from reference TRBV29-1 and TRBJ1-2, reads SAVISQKPSRDICQRGTSLTIQCQVDSQVTMMFWYRQQPGQSLTLIATANQGSEATYESGFVIDKFPISRPNLTFSTLTVSNMSPEDSSIYLCSVEGGGYTFGSGTRLTVV.

CDR3 loop: CASSLFRGKAEAFF. The CDR3 DNA reads as TGTGCCAGCAGTTTATTTCGGGGGAAGGCTGAAGCTTTCTTT. This sequence joins TRBV28 and TRBJ1-1, with a possible D match to TRBD1 (5 bases). The CDR3 is 14 amino acids. Germline V gene sequence: CDR1 MDHEN, CDR2 SYDVKM. With 1 base removed from V and 6 bases from J, the gap between germline ends came to 12 bases.

This clone was observed a single time. The rearrangement joins TRBV19 to TRBJ2-5; D gene uncertain. This CDR3 spans 13 amino acids. Germline V gene data show CDR1 as LNHDA and CDR2 as SQIVND (reference sequence). Trimming removed 3 bases at V and 4 bases at J, with 9 bases between. The CDR3 nucleotides are TGTGCCAGTAGTATCCCCCCGAGAGAGACCCAGTACTTC. This encodes CASSIPPRETQYF.

The chain couples TRBV28 to TRBJ1-1; TRBD1 matches at 8 bases. This CDR3 comprises 15 residues. The germline V gene has CDR1 MDHEN and CDR2 SYDVKM. The V segment lost 1 base and the J segment 5 bases; nucleotides outside the gene matches: 6. For the CDR3, the DNA is TGTGCCAGCAGTTTATCCGGACAGGGTGGAACTGAAGCTTTCTTT. Protein product: CASSLSGQGGTEAFF.

The CDR3, as DNA: TGTGCCAGCCGAAAAGGGACTTTCAATTACAATGAGCAGTTCTTC. This codes for CASRKGTFNYNEQFF. The chain links TRBV18 to TRBJ2-1; a weak D match, TRBD2 (6 bases). The CDR3 is made up of 15 amino acids. Trimming shortened V by 8 bases and J by 4 bases, and 18 bases separated the two germline ends. Germline V gene data show CDR1 as KGHSH and CDR2 as LQKENI. The full variable domain, in which reference TRBV18 and TRBJ2-1 provide the parts outside the CDR3, is NAGVMQNPRHLVRRRGQEARLRCSPMKGHSHVYWYRQLPEEGLKFMVYLQKENIIDESGMPKERFSAEFPKEGPSILRIQQVVRGDSAAYFCASRKGTFNYNEQFFGPGTRLTVL.

The rearrangement links TRBV5-1 to TRBJ2-1; 12 nucleotides align to TRBD2. The length of the CDR3 is 14 residues. J lost 7 bases, V lost 6 bases, and 5 bases had no gene match. From germline, CDR1 is SGHRS and CDR2 YFSETQ. The CDR3 coding sequence is TGCGCCAGCAAGCGGACTAGCGGGAAGAATGAGCAGTTCTTC. Translated: CASKRTSGKNEQFF.

This rearrangement joins TRBV7-3 to TRBJ1-2; 8 bases are a match to TRBD1. The V gene end was trimmed by 0 bases and the J gene end by 6 bases; junction bases not matched to a gene: 6. The length of the CDR3 is 15 residues. Per germline, CDR1 SGHTA and CDR2 FQGTGA. The DNA for the CDR3 is TGTGCCAGCAGCTTAACGGTTGGACAGGGACATGGCTACACCTTC. Amino acids: CASSLTVGQGHGYTF.

The chain uses TRBV6-2 or TRBV6-3 and TRBJ2-7, with 8 bases identical to TRBD1. Germline V gene lookup returns CDR1 MNHEY and CDR2 SVGEGT. The CDR3 covers 14 residues. After removal of 4 bases from V and 4 bases from J, the junction contained 6 bases not matched to a gene. This CDR3 is CASSSRTGRYEQYF. The CDR3 bases are TGTGCCAGCAGTTCGAGGACAGGGCGGTACGAGCAGTACTTC.

The rearrangement links TRBV24-1 to TRBJ1-5; the match to TRBD1 covers 7 bases. The V gene's germline CDR1 is KGHDR and CDR2 SFDVKD. Trimming at V came to 4 bases and at J to 5 bases, leaving 4 bases not matched to a gene. The CDR3 length is 14 residues. The CDR3 is CATSDHRGDQPQHF. Here the CDR3 DNA reads TGTGCCACCAGTGACCACAGGGGAGATCAGCCCCAGCATTTT.

V gene TRBV6-6 combines with J gene TRBJ2-2, with 10 bases that match TRBD2. CDR1 and CDR2 (germline): MNHNY, SVGAGI (reference sequence). Trimming cost V 5 bases and J 1 base; bases outside gene matches: 7. The CDR3 consists of 17 residues. CDR3 nucleotides: TGTGCCAGCAGTCCCTTAGCGGGAGGTGGGAACACCGGGGAGCTGTTTTTT. Its protein is CASSPLAGGGNTGELFF.

The chain links TRBV28 to TRBJ1-3; 9 nucleotides agree with TRBD1. Germline lookup yields CDR1 MDHEN and CDR2 SYDVKM. The CDR3 sequence is 16 residues long. The ends lost 8 bases at V and 2 bases at J; junction bases unmatched: 10. CDR3 sequence reads: CASLTGGANTGNTIYF. The DNA of the CDR3 is TGTGCCAGCCTTACAGGGGGCGCCAATACTGGAAACACCATATATTTT.

This chain uses TRBV12-3 or TRBV12-4 with TRBJ2-4; D unresolved. The CDR3 spans 13 residues. Trimming pared 4 bases from V and 4 bases from J, leaving 8 bases between. CDR3 protein: CASSYNSKNIQYF. CDR3 DNA: TGTGCCAGCAGTTATAACAGTAAAAACATTCAGTACTTC.

The rearrangement uses TRBV27 and TRBJ2-2; TRBD1 matches 7 bases. This CDR3 has 16 amino acids. From germline, CDR1 is MNHEY and CDR2 SMNVEV (reference sequence). J gave up 4 bases and V 8 bases, and 13 bases lay outside the gene matches. The CDR3 reads CASSWTGTVPTGELFF. CDR3 coding DNA: TGTGCCAGCTCTTGGACCGGGACAGTTCCCACCGGGGAGCTGTTTTTT.

This rearrangement joins TRBV6-6 to TRBJ2-7, with a weak D call TRBD1 (6 bases). Looked up from germline, CDR1 is MNHNY and CDR2 is SVGAGI (reference sequence). V was clipped by 0 bases and J by 2 bases, with 14 bases between them. CDR3 size: 16 residues. This chain's CDR3 is CASSYSGRGQPYEQYF. The CDR3 nucleotides read TGTGCCAGCAGTTACTCCGGCAGGGGACAACCCTACGAGCAGTACTTC.

This chain connects TRBV7-9 to TRBJ1-6; 10 nucleotides match TRBD1. Germline V gene data show CDR1 as SEHNR and CDR2 as FQNEAQ (reference sequence). V lost 7 bases to trimming and J lost 9 bases; unmatched junction nucleotides: 6. There are 14 residues in the CDR3. The CDR3 DNA is TGTGCCAGCACTGCGGGACAGGGGAGTTCACCCCTCCACTTT. It codes for CASTAGQGSSPLHF.

V is TRBV28 and J is TRBJ2-7; D is perhaps TRBD1 (6 bases). V lost 2 bases, J lost 4 bases, and 12 bases lay in between. The V gene's germline CDR1 is MDHEN and CDR2 SYDVKM. The CDR3 is 14 residues long. CDR3 residues: CASSLLGQWYEQYF. CDR3 sequence (DNA): TGTGCCAGCAGTTTACTCGGACAGTGGTACGAGCAGTACTTC. The whole variable domain, filled in from reference TRBV28 and TRBJ2-7, reads DVKVTQSSRYLVKRTGEKVFLECVQDMDHENMFWYRQDPGLGLRLIYFSYDVKMKEKGDIPEGYSVSREKKERFSLILESASTNQTSMYLCASSLLGQWYEQYFGPGTRLTVT.

V is TRBV5-1 and J is TRBJ2-1; 9 nucleotides match TRBD2. J was trimmed by 5 bases and V by 1 base; bases with no gene match: 4. The CDR3 consists of 15 residues. Germline-derived CDR1 and CDR2 are SGHRS and YFSETQ. The CDR3 DNA is TGCGCCAGCAGCTTGATGTCTAGCGGGAACAATGAGCAGTTCTTC. It yields the protein CASSLMSSGNNEQFF.

The chain combines TRBV7-2 with TRBJ1-2; D gene uncertain. The CDR3 spans 12 residues. Deletions cut 1 base from V and 8 bases from J, with 8 bases between. Per the germline V gene, CDR1 is SGHTA and CDR2 is FQGNSA. In DNA form, the CDR3 reads TGTGCCAGCAGCTTAGAAGGAGGCGGCTACACCTTC. As protein: CASSLEGGGYTF.

J is TRBJ1-6 and V is TRBV19; D not resolved. V gave up 7 bases and J gave up 4 bases, with 8 bases separating them. The germline V gene encodes CDR1 LNHDA and CDR2 SQIVND (reference sequence). This CDR3 is 13 amino acids long. CDR3 loop: CASNGEYNSPLHF. The DNA of the CDR3 is TGTGCCAGTAACGGGGAATATAATTCACCCCTCCACTTT.

The rearrangement links TRBV9 to TRBJ2-1, with D maybe TRBD1 (5 bases). The CDR3 runs to 17 residues. Germline CDR1 and CDR2: SGDLS and YYNGEE. V lost 4 bases to trimming and J lost 5 bases, with 22 bases between them. CDR3 in amino acids: CASSLETGRAGDNEQFF. The CDR3 DNA is TGTGCCAGCAGCCTGGAAACAGGACGGGCAGGCGACAATGAGCAGTTCTTC.

This chain joins TRBV7-3 and TRBJ2-1; 10 bases align to TRBD2. Germline values: CDR1 SGHTA, CDR2 FQGTGA. This CDR3 has 14 amino acids. The ends lost 5 bases at V and 4 bases at J; junction bases unmatched: 2. The CDR3 loop reads CASSQLAGYNEQFF. CDR3 nucleotides: TGTGCCAGCAGCCAACTAGCGGGATACAATGAGCAGTTCTTC.